This entry is about one TCR beta chain. This specimen belongs to a study of blood T cell repertoires in COVID-19. Study in general: From the United States, Italy and Spain came samples of acute and convalescent COVID-19. In each case, the material was cDNA or gDNA derived from T cells, B-cell-depleted T cells, or PBMCs.

This CDR3 spans 14 amino acids. Germline V gives CDR1 MDHEN, CDR2 SYDVKM. Deletions cut 7 bases from V and 4 bases from J, with 16 bases between. Source study methods: Reference gene primers were amplified, and this amplification served to estimate nucleated cell counts. The protocol was immunoSEQ multiplex PCR, while the TCRdb copy is restricted to in-frame clones and leaves out a portion. Clone size and the V and J calls come from that table; the DNA yielded D and trimming. The repertoire consists of fewer than 150,000 clones, with under 90% occurring once and the leading ten covering 8.8%. V and J are TRBV28 and TRBJ2-5, with a tentative D call TRBD2 (5 bases). Sequenced input: peripheral blood. This receptor was taken from a woman of 80 years or more in a cohort sampled during active or convalescent COVID-19. The CDR3 nucleotides read TGTGCCAGCACCCGGCGGGTAGGCGTAGAGACCCAGTACTTC. Translating gives CASTRRVGVETQYF.